This T cell receptor beta chain emerged from a study of cytomegalovirus exposure and HLA in healthy donors. CDR3 length: 16 residues. J gave up 0 bases and V 3 bases, and 3 bases lay outside the gene matches. CDR1 is WSHSY, CDR2 SAAADI, per germline. Broader study findings: In most subjects, TCR beta sequences reportedly gave accurate predictions of HLA-A and HLA-B alleles. TCR beta V- and J-gene trimming was later associated with a missense DCLRE1C variant. A later analysis associated 16,951 TCR beta sequences with HLA alleles at a 0.05 false discovery rate.

PCR involved 60 Vbeta and 13 Jbeta primers. Clones were sequenced by immunoSEQ multiplex PCR, and TCRdb holds only the in-frame ones, with some missing. The data hold approximately 140,000 clones, with 70% to 85% observed a single time. On this clone: What it binds is not known.

This sequence originates from a man aged 35-49 years in good health and CMV-seronegative. The sequenced sample consisted of PBMCs. The gene calls are TRBV10-2 and TRBJ2-3, with 10 bases fitting TRBD2. The CDR3 spells CASSERSGGSTDTQYF. The CDR3 coding sequence is TGCGCCAGCAGTGAACGTAGCGGGGGGAGCACAGATACGCAGTATTTT.